This section outlines one T cell receptor (beta chain) sequence together with its context. Use of 60 Vbeta and 13 Jbeta primers characterized the PCR. Profiling relied on immunoSEQ multiplex PCR, and the TCRdb table lists in-frame clones only, not all of them. Of roughly 74,000 clones listed, 78% are singletons. This record comes from a study of cytomegalovirus exposure and HLA in healthy donors. The CDR3 has 14 residues. The trim removed 6 bases at V and 4 bases at J, leaving 1 base unmatched. Germline CDR1 reads WSHSY; CDR2 reads SAAADI. Donors likely had unrecorded immune exposures despite being nominally healthy when sampled.

J is TRBJ2-2 and V is TRBV10-2; TRBD1 aligns across 11 bases. The sample consisted of PBMCs. The source of this sequence is a man aged 40-49 years in good health and CMV-seronegative. The DNA for the CDR3 is TGCGCCAGCAGAGGGACAGGGGGCACCGGGGAGCTGTTTTTT. This gives the protein CASRGTGGTGELFF.